This record looks at one TCR beta chain sequence and its context. Those who participated ranged in age from 18 to 89 years and resided in about 24 US areas. The germline gives CDR1 LGHNA, CDR2 YSLEER. This CDR3 region has 17 residues. The V gene end was trimmed by 3 bases and the J gene end by 3 bases; junction bases not matched to a gene: 5. The data belong to a study of blood T cell repertoires in COVID-19. Study-level information: PBMCs, B-cell-depleted T cells, or T cells provided the cDNA or gDNA that made up the material.

Original analysis: It was from reference gene primer amplification that nucleated cell counts were estimated. Only in-frame clones appear in the TCRdb table, and some are missing; sequencing was by immunoSEQ multiplex PCR. V, J and clone size reflect that table, while D and trimming were determined from the DNA. Of around 170,000 clones listed, roughly 80% were seen once; the top ten hold about 12%. The TCR comes from a man in his fifties or sixties who had recovered from COVID-19. V usage is TRBV4-3 and J usage is TRBJ2-2; the match to TRBD2 covers 12 bases. The material sequenced was PBMCs or T cells enriched from blood (not recorded which). CDR3 bases: TGCGCCAGCAGCCAGCTAGCGGGGGGGCTCCACACCGGGGAGCTGTTTTTT. Protein sequence: CASSQLAGGLHTGELFF.